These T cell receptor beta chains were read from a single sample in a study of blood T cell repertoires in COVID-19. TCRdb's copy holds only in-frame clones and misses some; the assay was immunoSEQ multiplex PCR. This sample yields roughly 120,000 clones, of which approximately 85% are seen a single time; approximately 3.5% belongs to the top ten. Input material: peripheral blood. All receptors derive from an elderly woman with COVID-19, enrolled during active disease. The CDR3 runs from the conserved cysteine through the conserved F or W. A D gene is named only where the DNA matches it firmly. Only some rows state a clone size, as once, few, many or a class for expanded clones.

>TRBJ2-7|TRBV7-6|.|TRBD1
TGTGCCAGCGTATTAACAGCAGGGGGTGGAGAGCAGTACTTC
CASVLTAGGGEQYF
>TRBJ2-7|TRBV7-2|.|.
TGTGCCAGCAGCTTAGCGGGAGTAAGGGACGAGCAGTACTTC
CASSLAGVRDEQYF
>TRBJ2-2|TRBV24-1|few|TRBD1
TGTGCCACCAGTGACAGGGGGCGCGCAGGAGGGGAGCTGTTTTTT
CATSDRGRAGGELFF
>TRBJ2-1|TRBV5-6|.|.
TGTGCCAGCAGCTTGCGGGGGTCGGCCTACAATGAGCAGTTCTTC
CASSLRGSAYNEQFF
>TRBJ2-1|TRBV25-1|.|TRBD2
TGTGCCAGCAGTGAATCAGGAACTAGCGGGGGGAATGAGCAGTTCTTC
CASSESGTSGGNEQFF
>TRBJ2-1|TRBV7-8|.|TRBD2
TGTGCCAGCAGCTTACTAGCGGGAACGACCTCCTACAATGAGCAGTTCTTC
CASSLLAGTTSYNEQFF
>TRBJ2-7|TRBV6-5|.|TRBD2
TGTGCCAGCAGTCTCGGGAGGGAGTACGAGCAGTACTTC
CASSLGREYEQYF
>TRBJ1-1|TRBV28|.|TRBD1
TGTGCCAGCAGTAGACCGGGACAGGTTCGGGTAGCTTTCTTT
CASSRPGQVRVAFF
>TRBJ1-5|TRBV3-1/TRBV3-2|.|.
TGTGCCAGCAGCTATGCGGGCGGAAATCAGCCCCAGCATTTT
CASSYAGGNQPQHF
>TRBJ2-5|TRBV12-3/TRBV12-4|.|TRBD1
TGTGCCAGCAGTTTGGGACAGGCAGAGACCCAGTACTTC
CASSLGQAETQYF
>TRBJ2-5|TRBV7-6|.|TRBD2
TGTGCCAGCAGCTTAAGACTAGCGGGTGCAAACCAAGAGACCCAGTACTTC
CASSLRLAGANQETQYF
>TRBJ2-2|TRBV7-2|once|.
TGTGCCAGCAGCCCGATCGGGGGATTAAACACCGGGGAGCTGTTTTTT
CASSPIGGLNTGELFF
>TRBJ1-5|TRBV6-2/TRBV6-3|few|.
TGTGCCAGCAGTTACTCTGTGGAGGGTCAGCCCCAGCATTTT
CASSYSVEGQPQHF
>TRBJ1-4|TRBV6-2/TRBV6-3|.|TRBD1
TGTGCCAGCAGCCGACAGGGAAGTCATGAAAAACTGTTTTTT
CASSRQGSHEKLFF
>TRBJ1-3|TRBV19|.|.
TGTGCCAGTAGTAGCGGGGGCTCCTACTCTGGAAACACCATATATTTT
CASSSGGSYSGNTIYF
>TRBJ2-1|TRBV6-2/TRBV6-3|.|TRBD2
TGTGCCAGCAGTCACCTAGCGGGAGGGCGGAATGAGCAGTTCTTC
CASSHLAGGRNEQFF
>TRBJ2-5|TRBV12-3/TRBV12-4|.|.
TGTGCCAGCGCTATAGAGACCCAGTACTTC
CASAIETQYF
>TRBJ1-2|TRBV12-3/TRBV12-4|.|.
TGTGCCAGCAGTTTAGGGCTGGCAGATGGCTACACCTTC
CASSLGLADGYTF